The 6 T cell receptor beta chains below come from one sample, sequenced in a study of technical replicates of blood from a few donors. This table comes from immunoSEQ multiplex PCR, and its TCRdb copy is limited to in-frame clones, with some not included. The sample carries approximately 81,000 clones, roughly 96% recorded once. Source material: T cells isolated from PBMCs. These receptors originate from a human donor in good health.

CDR3: CASSFGGANVLTF. The CDR3 region has the DNA TGTGCCAGCAGCTTCGGTGGGGCCAACGTCCTGACTTTC. The chain recombines TRBV7-9 with TRBJ2-6; the D is unclear. This CDR3 has 13 amino acids. The V end was cut by 3 bases, the J end by 3 bases, with 3 bases between. Germline V gene lookup returns CDR1 SEHNR and CDR2 FQNEAQ (reference sequence).

The V gene is TRBV5-1, the J gene TRBJ1-5; the D is unclear. This CDR3 spans 17 amino acids. Trimming removed 0 bases from V and 2 bases from J, with 15 bases in between. The germline V gene encodes CDR1 SGHRS and CDR2 YFSETQ. In DNA, the CDR3 is TGCGCCAGCAGCTTGGGGCTCCCGGGATGGGGCAATCAGCCCCAGCATTTT. Translating it yields CASSLGLPGWGNQPQHF.

This chain connects TRBV5-1 to TRBJ1-1; a weak D match, TRBD1 (5 bases). The V gene lost 0 bases and the J gene lost 3 bases, with 9 bases spanning the gap. Germline V gives CDR1 SGHRS, CDR2 YFSETQ. The CDR3 consists of 14 residues. DNA for the CDR3: TGCGCCAGCAGCTTGGAGACAGACGACACTGAAGCTTTCTTT. It is translated as CASSLETDDTEAFF.

The CDR3 DNA sequence: TGTGCCAGCAGCTTATTGCGGGGCACTAGCACGGAGACCCAGTACTTC. Its translation is CASSLLRGTSTETQYF. The chain carries TRBV7-2 and TRBJ2-5; possibly TRBD2 for D (6 bases). From germline, CDR1 is SGHTA and CDR2 FQGNSA. With 2 bases removed from V and 5 bases from J, the gap between germline ends came to 18 bases. This CDR3 is built from 16 residues.

The chain joins TRBV28 to TRBJ1-5; 8 positions match TRBD1. V shed 4 bases and J 4 bases; nucleotides not matched to a gene: 6. The CDR3 is made up of 15 amino acids. Germline V gene data show CDR1 as MDHEN and CDR2 as SYDVKM. Here the CDR3 DNA reads TGTGCCAGCAGTTCTCGACAGGGGCGGAATCAGCCCCAGCATTTT. Amino acid sequence: CASSSRQGRNQPQHF.

The rearrangement joins TRBV28 to TRBJ1-4; D unclear. Germline loops: CDR1 MDHEN, CDR2 SYDVKM. CDR3 length equals 14 residues. V lost 7 bases, J lost 0 bases, and 9 bases lay in between. The CDR3 spells CASTTAATNEKLFF. The CDR3 DNA follows: TGTGCCAGCACTACAGCTGCAACTAATGAAAAACTGTTTTTT.